The 21 T cell receptor beta chains reported below all come from one sample, sequenced in a study of T cells in narcolepsy. Data came from immunoSEQ multiplex PCR; TCRdb stores just in-frame clones and leaves some out. The table has roughly 2,400 clones, under 30% seen once. These receptors' antigens are unknown. Source material: cultured CD4+ T cells from cerebrospinal fluid. These receptors all stem from a human donor with narcolepsy.

This clone turned up a few times. This chain connects TRBV5-6 to TRBJ2-5; the D is unclear. This CDR3 contains 14 residues. Trimming removed 3 bases at V and 3 bases at J, with 12 bases between. Germline CDR1 reads SGHDT; CDR2 reads YYEEEE. The DNA for the CDR3 is TGTGCCAGCAGCTACCTGGGCGGAGAAGAGACCCAGTACTTC. Protein product: CASSYLGGEETQYF.

Of note for this clone: It differs at one base from a far larger clone, so likely a read error. The rearrangement links TRBV5-1 to TRBJ1-1; no reliable D call. The CDR3 spans 13 residues. Germline V CDR1 and CDR2: SGHRS, YFSETQ. CDR3 nucleotide sequence: TGCGCCAGCCGTAGGAATGAGAACACTGGAGCTTTCTTT. Its protein is CASRRNENTGAFF.

This clone showed up just a few times. This may stem from a read error, because a much larger clone lies one nucleotide away. The chain couples TRBV29-1 to TRBJ2-1, with 8 bases that match TRBD1. Germline CDR1 reads SQVTM; CDR2 reads ANQGSEA. The CDR3 has 15 residues. In nucleotides, the CDR3 is TGCCGCGTTGATTCGTCCAGGGGGCTGGGTGGTGAGCAGTTCTTC. Amino acids: CRVDSSRGLGGEQFF.

In its sample, this clone was seen a few times. The V gene is TRBV6-1, the J gene TRBJ2-3, with 11 nucleotides matching TRBD2. The CDR3 runs to 17 residues. J lost 2 bases, V lost 4 bases, and 8 bases had no gene match. Germline CDR1 is MNHNS and CDR2 is SASEGT. CDR3 nucleotide sequence: TGTGCCAGCAGTGTAACTAGCGGGAGTTTCCTCACAGATACGCAGTATTTT. Protein product: CASSVTSGSFLTDTQYF.

A remark on this clone: A far larger clone is only one base removed, so a read error is likely. This rearrangement joins TRBV5-1 to TRBJ2-7; 7 nucleotides line up with TRBD1. The germline gives CDR1 SGHRS, CDR2 YFSETQ. Unmatched junction bases numbered 8, after V lost 4 bases and J lost 4 bases. The CDR3 is 14 amino acids. The CDR3 coding sequence is TGCGCCAGCAGCAGGGCAGGGGGAGCTTACGAGCAGTACTTC. Translating gives CASSRAGGAYEQYF. Drawing the rest from reference TRBV5-1 and TRBJ2-7, the complete variable domain is KAGVTQTPRYLIKTRGQQVTLSCSPISGHRSVSWYQQTPGQGLQFLFEYFSETQRNKGNFPGRFSGRQFSNSRSEMNVSTLELGDSALYLCASSRAGGAYEQYFGPGTRLTVT.

By proportion, this clone is large. The V gene is TRBV6-1, the J gene TRBJ2-7, with no clear D. Germline CDR1 and CDR2: MNHNS and SASEGT. The V and J ends lost 10 bases and 2 bases respectively, with 9 bases between them. The CDR3 consists of 11 residues. CDR3 bases: TGTGCCACCTCAAATCCCTACGAGCAGTACTTC. Residues: CATSNPYEQYF.

This clone was seen only a few times. The junction does not match germline at one end; this may be a read error. Different DNA sequences within this sample yield the same CDR3. The genes are TRBV5-1 and TRBJ1-3, with D perhaps matching TRBD1 (5 bases). The CDR3 has 14 residues. In germline, CDR1 is SGHRS, CDR2 YFSETQ. In DNA, the CDR3 is TGTGCCAGCAGCTTGTGGGGGGCTGGAAACACCATATATTTT. Encoded protein: CASSLWGAGNTIYF.

Regarding this clone: Relative to the germline gene, one junction end is altered; a read error may explain this. The chain joins TRBV5-1 to TRBJ2-7, with D possibly called TRBD1 or TRBD2 (6 bases each). The CDR3 extends over 14 amino acids. CDR1 SGHRS and CDR2 YFSETQ come from the germline V gene. CDR3 sequence: CASSRGTFGGEQYF. The DNA of the CDR3 is TGTGCCAGCAGCCGGGGGACATTTGGGGGCGAGCAGTACTTC.

The rearrangement uses TRBV6-8 and TRBJ2-6; D is unresolved. The CDR3 totals 14 residues. V was trimmed by 0 bases and J by 6 bases, leaving 6 bases between them. Germline-derived CDR1 and CDR2 are MNHGY and SAAAGT. As DNA, the CDR3 is TGTGCCAGCAGTTACTCGAGAGAGGCCAACGTCCTGACTTTC. It codes for CASSYSREANVLTF.

This clone was detected a few times. This rearrangement joins TRBV7-9 to TRBJ2-1, with 9 nucleotides matching TRBD2. J gave up 5 bases and V 10 bases, and 15 bases lay outside the gene matches. This CDR3 spans 16 amino acids. Germline CDR1 and CDR2: SEHNR and FQNEAQ (reference sequence). CDR3 amino acids: CAIASTPREGHNEQFF. The DNA of the CDR3 is TGTGCCATCGCCTCAACCCCGCGGGAGGGACACAATGAGCAGTTCTTC.

The chain employs TRBV7-3 and TRBJ2-3; D is undetermined. The CDR3 is 12 residues long. Per the germline V gene, CDR1 is SGHTA and CDR2 is FQGTGA. Trimming removed 4 bases from V and 4 bases from J, with 6 bases in between. Here the CDR3 DNA reads TGTGCCAGCAGCTCCGATTCAGATACGCAGTATTTT. This translates into CASSSDSDTQYF.

This clone counts as medium-sized. Other DNA sequences within the sample encode an identical CDR3. This rearrangement joins TRBV29-1 to TRBJ1-2; 7 nucleotides match TRBD1. V shed 5 bases and J 6 bases; nucleotides not matched to a gene: 3. Looked up from germline, CDR1 is SQVTM and CDR2 is ANQGSEA. This CDR3 has 11 residues. This chain's CDR3 is CSVQGVDGYTF. Written as DNA, the CDR3 is TGCAGCGTTCAGGGGGTCGATGGCTACACCTTC.

V usage is TRBV7-4 and J usage is TRBJ1-1; maybe TRBD1 (5 bases). The V and J ends lost 3 bases and 5 bases respectively, with 13 bases between them. The CDR3 covers 14 residues. CDR1 and CDR2 from the germline V gene are SGHVT and SQSDAQ. CDR3 in DNA: TGTGCCAGCAGCTTCCAGGGAGTGGTAACTGAAGCTTTCTTT. As protein: CASSFQGVVTEAFF. Together with reference TRBV7-4 and TRBJ1-1, the CDR3 gives the full variable domain: GAGVSQSPRYKVAKRGRDVALRCDSISGHVTLYWYRQTLGQGSEVLTYSQSDAQRDKSGRPSGRFSAERPERSVSTLKIQRTEQGDSAVYLCASSFQGVVTEAFFGQGTRLTVV.

The V call is TRBV6-5, the J call TRBJ1-2, with unresolved D. The length of the CDR3 is 11 residues. V shed 11 bases and J shed 4 bases, with 11 bases lying between them. Germline-derived CDR1 and CDR2 are MNHEY and SVGAGI. CDR3 DNA: TGTGCCGTAGAGAATTTCTATGGCTACACCTTC. As protein: CAVENFYGYTF.

This rearrangement joins TRBV6-8 to TRBJ1-4; the D is unclear. Trimming shortened V by 7 bases and J by 5 bases, and 11 bases separated the two germline ends. This CDR3 comprises 13 residues. Germline values: CDR1 MNHGY, CDR2 SAAAGT. The CDR3 spells CASNGKRNEKLFF. The CDR3 nucleotides read TGTGCCAGCAACGGCAAGCGAAATGAAAAACTGTTTTTT.

This clone showed up just a few times. The genes are TRBV4-3 and TRBJ1-1; possible D gene TRBD1, 5 bases. V was shortened by 3 bases and J by 1 base, with 15 bases between the two germline ends. This CDR3 contains 16 residues. Per the germline V gene, CDR1 is LGHNA and CDR2 is YSLEER. The CDR3 DNA is TGCGCCAGCAGCCACCAAGTGGGGGTAACGAACACTGAAGCTTTCTTT. This translates into CASSHQVGVTNTEAFF.

A word on this clone: With only one base between it and a far larger clone, this is likely a read error. Other DNA sequences in this specimen translate into the identical CDR3. The CDR3 reads CASSVGQGGYEQYF. Written as DNA, the CDR3 is TGCGCCAGCAGCGTGGGACAGGGGGGCTACGAGCAGTACTTC. This sequence joins TRBV9 and TRBJ2-7; 11 nucleotides match TRBD1. CDR3 length: 14 residues. Germline V gene sequence: CDR1 SGDLS, CDR2 YYNGEE.

This clone counts as medium-sized. The rearrangement links TRBV18 to TRBJ1-4; TRBD1 might be the D (6 bases). V gave up 3 bases and J gave up 7 bases, with 21 bases separating them. The CDR3 runs 17 residues. Germline V gene lookup returns CDR1 KGHSH and CDR2 LQKENI. CDR3 protein: CASSPGQGIVGGEKLFF. The CDR3 DNA reads TGTGCCAGCTCACCGGGACAAGGGATTGTCGGGGGTGAAAAACTGTTTTTT.

With respect to this clone: A read error likely explains this, since a far larger clone differs by one base. This sample includes further DNA sequences coding for the same CDR3. V is TRBV7-6 and J is TRBJ2-2, with 9 bases matching TRBD2. Trimming removed 5 bases from V and 3 bases from J; junction bases left unmatched: 13. This CDR3 contains 18 residues. CDR1 is SGHVS and CDR2 is FNYEAQ in the germline V gene. The CDR3 protein is CASSPRRAGGRDTGELFF. The CDR3 DNA follows: TGTGCCAGCAGCCCCAGACGGGCGGGGGGGCGGGACACCGGGGAGCTGTTTTTT.

The sample holds a few counts of this clone. This chain connects TRBV6-6 to TRBJ2-7, with TRBD2 as a possible D gene (6 bases). The length of the CDR3 is 11 residues. The germline V gene has CDR1 MNHNY and CDR2 SVGAGI (reference sequence). V shed 10 bases and J shed 2 bases, with 9 bases lying between them. In nucleotides, the CDR3 is TGTGCCATCGGCGGGGCCTACGAGCAGTACTTC. As protein: CAIGGAYEQYF.

This clone qualifies as medium-sized (0.01 to 0.1%). The J gene is TRBJ2-5, the V gene TRBV7-9, with a possible D match to TRBD2 (6 bases). There are 13 residues in the CDR3. Germline CDR1 and CDR2: SEHNR and FQNEAQ (reference sequence). Deletions cut 0 bases from V and 4 bases from J, with 6 bases between. The CDR3 protein is CASSLAGGETQYF. CDR3 coding DNA: TGTGCCAGCAGCTTAGCGGGGGGAGAGACCCAGTACTTC.